This TCR beta chain was retrieved from a study of CD8 T cells in ankylosing spondylitis. As regards this clonotype: Its target is not known.

The V and J ends lost 4 bases and 1 base, in that order; junction bases with no gene match: 6. Germline-derived CDR1 and CDR2 are SGHDT and YYEEEE. CDR3 length: 15 residues. Findings and limits, study-wide: Certain motif variants had earlier been reported in reactive arthritis synovial fluid and blood. Disease-linked clones bore a CD8+ phenotype, appearing relatively rarely in peripheral blood.

5'-RACE, quantitative and with molecular barcodes, yielded the TCR beta libraries. TCRdb recomputed calls from the 5' RACE reads with MiXCR, one row per CDR3 protein. In the table there are around 340,000 distinct CDR3 sequences, 20% of which are singletons. The chain uses TRBV5-6 and TRBJ2-7, with 9 bases matching TRBD1. The clonotype was recovered from a male donor with ankylosing spondylitis or in good health (not recorded which). Material: blood, either unsorted or a sorted T cell fraction (not recorded which). The CDR3 coding sequence is TGTGCCAGCAGCCTACAGGGGGCGAAGTCCTACGAGCAGTACTTC. Its translation is CASSLQGAKSYEQYF. Variable domain in full (rest from reference TRBV5-6 and TRBJ2-7): DAGVTQSPTHLIKTRGQQVTLRCSPKSGHDTVSWYQQALGQGPQFIFQYYEEEERQRGNFPDRFSGHQFPNYSSELNVNALLLGDSALYLCASSLQGAKSYEQYFGPGTRLTVT.